This is a list of T cell receptor beta chains from one sample in a study of T cells expressing NK-cell markers. For each CDR3 protein, TCRdb gives one entry from its re-call of the 5' RACE reads, without DNA. Recorded for this sample: roughly 150,000 distinct CDR3 sequences. Sequencing was done on a sample of blood T cells: a sorted CD56 or NKG2C T cell subset, CD4+ or CD8+ T cells, or bulk PBMC T cells (not recorded which). These receptors came from a woman aged 18 to 75 in good health. The CDR3 runs from the conserved cysteine through the conserved F or W. The order of the fields is CDR3 protein, V gene, J gene.

CASSARLASSYNEQFF,TRBV5-1,TRBJ2-1
CASKGEYEQFF,TRBV5-1,TRBJ2-1
CASSDASGMNNEQFF,TRBV28,TRBJ2-1
CAISESGTGGGTETQYF,TRBV10-3,TRBJ2-5
CSAIAPGRAYEQYF,TRBV20-1,TRBJ2-7
CSASFYANNEQFF,TRBV20-1,TRBJ2-1
CATHSRGTGLHNEQFF,TRBV15,TRBJ2-1
CASSLRDSNHFNYGYTF,TRBV13,TRBJ1-2
CASSHGAYSTDTQYF,TRBV4-1,TRBJ2-3
CASSSNLLAGGRDTQYF,TRBV27,TRBJ2-3
CASSPGQGEDTQYF,TRBV2,TRBJ2-3
CASSQAKLVTGTDTQYF,TRBV4-1,TRBJ2-3
CASRGGPGETQYF,TRBV27,TRBJ2-5
CASRRDRVGDGYTF,TRBV6-1,TRBJ1-2
CASSQPGRTNTEAFF,TRBV4-2,TRBJ1-1
CASSLGQFSDTQYF,TRBV7-9,TRBJ2-3
CASSLVGRGDHMGTEAFF,TRBV7-3,TRBJ1-1
CASSLGKMNTEAFF,TRBV11-2,TRBJ1-1
CASSLRDFQETQYF,TRBV5-1,TRBJ2-5
CATFSGSSEQYF,TRBV10-3,TRBJ2-7
CASSLQGLRTYNEQFF,TRBV5-1,TRBJ2-1
CASRTGTSVILDEQYF,TRBV12-3/TRBV12-4,TRBJ2-7
CATSDWGRTETQYF,TRBV24-1,TRBJ2-5
CASSLVRGQETQYF,TRBV7-8,TRBJ2-5
CASSFRKSGSPLHF,TRBV12-3/TRBV12-4,TRBJ1-6
CASSLDRLYGYTF,TRBV5-1,TRBJ1-2
CSVDDRAAADTQYF,TRBV29-1,TRBJ2-3
CASRGRGKTYEQYF,TRBV28,TRBJ2-7
CSARKAGELWTDTQYF,TRBV20-1,TRBJ2-3
CASSRLANEQFF,TRBV7-2,TRBJ2-1
CASSQDSGGVIGELFF,TRBV4-1,TRBJ2-2
CASSSQEDTEAFF,TRBV5-1,TRBJ1-1
CASSLDLGVYNEQFF,TRBV5-1,TRBJ2-1
CASSRGREETQYF,TRBV18,TRBJ2-5
CASSYDRVLQPQHF,TRBV6-5,TRBJ1-5
CASSPTPGAGGEQYF,TRBV12-3/TRBV12-4,TRBJ2-7
CASTRGAGEAGELFF,TRBV7-2,TRBJ2-2
CASSPLGLAKNIQYF,TRBV3-1,TRBJ2-4
CASSRRDREGDTQYF,TRBV5-1,TRBJ2-3
CASSQGIWFRQDYGYTF,TRBV14,TRBJ1-2
CASSLARTQNTGELFF,TRBV7-9,TRBJ2-2
CASSLFSGGPETQYF,TRBV11-3,TRBJ2-5
CASSLRADGGYTF,TRBV5-6,TRBJ1-2
CASSQRRGGALQETQYF,TRBV3-1,TRBJ2-5
CASSLGTWRGRETQYF,TRBV5-1,TRBJ2-5
CASTLFSGGLETQYF,TRBV6-1,TRBJ2-5
CASSQPGRGSDTQYF,TRBV7-3,TRBJ2-3
CASSQLPMGQRVYEQYF,TRBV4-1,TRBJ2-7